Below are 29 T cell receptor beta chains sequenced from a single sample in a study of cytomegalovirus exposure and HLA in healthy donors. Only in-frame clones appear in the TCRdb table, and some are missing; sequencing was by immunoSEQ multiplex PCR. The sample carries 90,000 to 150,000 clones, 85% to 90% recorded once. The sequenced sample was PBMCs. The receptors shown here come from a woman aged 25-40 years in good health and CMV-seronegative.

The chain couples TRBV5-6 to TRBJ2-2, with 11 bases fitting TRBD1. The CDR3 is 16 residues long. Germline CDR1 SGHDT, CDR2 YYEEEE. V lost 4 bases and J lost 5; bases outside the gene matches: 7. CDR3 sequence reads: CASSAGQGAGTGELFF. The CDR3 DNA reads TGTGCCAGCAGCGCCGGACAGGGGGCGGGTACCGGGGAGCTGTTTTTT.

This chain connects TRBV9 to TRBJ2-2; the D is unclear. From germline, CDR1 is SGDLS and CDR2 YYNGEE. The CDR3 spans 15 residues. V dropped 0 bases and J dropped 1 base, with 7 bases sitting between them. For the CDR3, the DNA is TGTGCCAGCAGCGTAGGCAGTCAGAACACCGGGGAGCTGTTTTTT. Translated, it gives CASSVGSQNTGELFF.

The genes are TRBV5-1 and TRBJ1-2; D is unresolved. The germline CDR1 and CDR2 sequences are SGHRS and YFSETQ. V was shortened by 1 base and J by 3 bases, with 10 bases between the two germline ends. CDR3 length: 14 residues. DNA of the CDR3: TGCGCCAGCAGCTTGTGGTCCGGGGACTATGGCTACACCTTC. Translated: CASSLWSGDYGYTF.

In the case of this clone: One end of the junction varies from germline; a read error may be responsible. This sequence joins TRBV7-7 and TRBJ2-7, with D possibly being TRBD1 (5 bases). The germline V gene has CDR1 SSHAT and CDR2 FNYEAQ (reference sequence). CDR3 length equals 15 residues. As DNA, the CDR3 is TGTGCTAGCAGCTTAGTCAGGACATTAGCCTACGAGCAGTACTTC. Protein product: CASSLVRTLAYEQYF. Combining the CDR3 with reference TRBV7-7 and TRBJ2-7 gives the whole variable domain GAGVSQSPRYKVTKRGQDVTLRCDPISSHATLYWYQQALGQGPEFLTYFNYEAQPDKSGLPSDRFSAERPEGSISTLTIQRTEQRDSAMYRCASSLVRTLAYEQYFGPGTRLTVT.

This clone appeared a single time. The rearrangement joins TRBV13 to TRBJ1-2; D remains unclear. V was trimmed by 5 bases and J by 7 bases, leaving 17 bases between them. Germline CDR1 is PRHDT and CDR2 is FYEKMQ (reference sequence). The CDR3 is 14 amino acids. CDR3 sequence (DNA): TGTGCCAGCAGCGAAACGGGAGAGTTCGCTGGCTACACCTTC. As protein: CASSETGEFAGYTF. Full variable domain (missing parts from reference TRBV13 and TRBJ1-2): AAGVIQSPRHLIKEKRETATLKCYPIPRHDTVYWYQQGPGQDPQFLISFYEKMQSDKGSIPDRFSAQQFSDYHSELNMSSLELGDSALYFCASSETGEFAGYTFGSGTRLTVV.

The CDR3 DNA reads as TGTGCCAGCAGCTTTGGGACTAGCGGGGGCTACGAGCAGTACTTC. It is translated as CASSFGTSGGYEQYF. The gene calls are TRBV7-9 and TRBJ2-7; TRBD2 matches 14 bases. Germline V gives CDR1 SEHNR, CDR2 FQNEAQ (reference sequence). The ends lost 3 bases at V and 3 bases at J; junction bases unmatched: 1. This CDR3 has 15 residues.

At least ten counts were recorded for this clone. The chain is built from TRBV7-2 and TRBJ1-5; 7 bases are shared with TRBD1. V gave up 4 bases and J gave up 2 bases; unmatched junction bases: 5. The CDR3 is 15 residues long. The germline V gene has CDR1 SGHTA and CDR2 FQGNSA. The CDR3 here is CASSSPGTGNQPQHF. CDR3 DNA: TGTGCCAGCAGCTCACCAGGGACAGGCAATCAGCCCCAGCATTTT.

The chain is built from TRBV10-3 and TRBJ2-3; 8 bases map to TRBD2. The germline gives CDR1 ENHRY, CDR2 SYGVKD. CDR3 size: 14 residues. The junction had 1 base not matched to a gene; V was cut back by 5 bases and J by 0 bases. CDR3 sequence: CAISTSGSTDTQYF. CDR3 coding DNA: TGTGCCATCAGTACTAGCGGAAGCACAGATACGCAGTATTTT.

The genes are TRBV14 and TRBJ2-7; 15 bases line up with TRBD2. The CDR3 runs 20 residues. Germline V gene lookup returns CDR1 SGHDN and CDR2 FVKESK. V was clipped by 7 bases and J by 0 bases; unmatched bases: 16. CDR3 nucleotide sequence: TGTGCCAGCATACAATACGCCGGGACTAGCGGGGGGCAGAGCTCCTACGAGCAGTACTTC. It yields the protein CASIQYAGTSGGQSSYEQYF.

The chain carries TRBV7-2 and TRBJ2-5; the D is unclear. Trimming left V 6 bases short and J 9 bases short, with 17 bases between. The CDR3 length is 13 residues. Germline-derived CDR1 and CDR2 are SGHTA and FQGNSA. The CDR3 protein is CASSPSPTPPQYF. CDR3 DNA: TGTGCCAGCAGTCCATCCCCTACTCCCCCCCAGTACTTC. Full variable domain (outside the CDR3, taken from reference TRBV7-2 and TRBJ2-5): GAGVSQSPSNKVTEKGKDVELRCDPISGHTALYWYRQSLGQGLEFLIYFQGNSAPDKSGLPSDRFSAERTGGSVSTLTIQRTQQEDSAVYLCASSPSPTPPQYFGPGTRLLVL.

The chain has TRBV6-5 and TRBJ2-7, with D possibly being TRBD1 (6 bases). V was shortened by 6 bases and J by 4 bases, with 7 bases between the two germline ends. The CDR3 consists of 11 residues. The germline gives CDR1 MNHEY, CDR2 SVGAGI. In DNA, the CDR3 is TGTGCCAGCAGGAGGGGGTACGAGCAGTACTTC. It is translated as CASRRGYEQYF.

The chain carries TRBV7-9 and TRBJ1-1; possibly TRBD1 for D (5 bases). The CDR3 is 13 residues long. Germline V gene data show CDR1 as SEHNR and CDR2 as FQNEAQ (reference sequence). Trimming cost V 0 bases and J 9 bases, with 11 bases left between them. The CDR3: CASSLAGKGQAFF. The CDR3 DNA follows: TGTGCCAGCAGCTTAGCGGGGAAGGGGCAAGCTTTCTTT.

The chain combines TRBV6-1 with TRBJ1-3, with D possibly TRBD1 on 6 matching bases. Per germline, CDR1 MNHNS and CDR2 SASEGT. Trimming shortened V by 8 bases and J by 1 base, and 15 bases separated the two germline ends. The CDR3 is 15 residues long. The CDR3 DNA is TGTGCCAGCTCCGAGACAGGTTTTTCTGGAAACACCATATATTTT. Its translation: CASSETGFSGNTIYF.

This clone was detected only once. The rearrangement links TRBV2 to TRBJ2-5; 7 positions match TRBD2. Losses at the gene ends were 3 bases for V and 0 bases for J; bases not matched to a gene: 7. The CDR3 is 16 amino acids. Germline V gene sequence: CDR1 SNHLY, CDR2 FYNNEI. The CDR3, as DNA: TGTGCCAGCAGTGAGGCTATCGCGGGGGACCAAGAGACCCAGTACTTC. Translation gives CASSEAIAGDQETQYF.

The J gene is TRBJ2-1, the V gene TRBV9; 10 nucleotides align to TRBD2. The V and J ends lost 0 bases and 0 bases, in that order; junction bases with no gene match: 3. Germline V gives CDR1 SGDLS, CDR2 YYNGEE. The CDR3 is 17 residues long. The CDR3 sequence is CASSVGSGGASYNEQFF. The CDR3 DNA is TGTGCCAGCAGCGTAGGAAGCGGGGGGGCCTCCTACAATGAGCAGTTCTTC. The complete variable domain, with remaining parts taken from reference TRBV9 and TRBJ2-1, reads DSGVTQTPKHLITATGQRVTLRCSPRSGDLSVYWYQQSLDQGLQFLIQYYNGEERAKGNILERFSAQQFPDLHSELNLSSLELGDSALYFCASSVGSGGASYNEQFFGPGTRLTVL.

The chain has TRBV6-5 and TRBJ2-7, with D maybe TRBD2 (6 bases). The CDR3 sequence is 13 residues long. V gave up 2 bases and J gave up 5 bases, with 10 bases separating them. Per the germline V gene, CDR1 is MNHEY and CDR2 is SVGAGI. The CDR3 nucleotides read TGTGCCAGCAGTTACGCGGGGACCGACGAGCAGTACTTC. It encodes CASSYAGTDEQYF.

V and J are TRBV7-9 and TRBJ1-6, with 7 bases that match TRBD1. With 2 bases clipped from V and 12 bases from J, the junction kept 10 bases outside the gene matches. Germline CDR1 is SEHNR and CDR2 is FQNEAQ (reference sequence). The CDR3 length is 15 residues. The CDR3 bases are TGTGCCAGCAGCTTAAAGAAGGGGGCGGAATTACCCCTCCACTTT. Protein sequence: CASSLKKGAELPLHF.

The rearrangement joins TRBV19 to TRBJ1-4, with TRBD1 matching 8 bases. This CDR3 is built from 14 residues. With 4 bases clipped from V and 6 bases from J, the junction kept 4 bases outside the gene matches. Germline V gives CDR1 LNHDA, CDR2 SQIVND (reference sequence). The CDR3 protein is CASSTGQGYEKLFF. CDR3 sequence (DNA): TGTGCCAGTAGTACCGGACAGGGTTATGAAAAACTGTTTTTT.

This clone appeared a single time. One junction end disagrees with the germline gene, perhaps due to a read error. This rearrangement joins TRBV4-1 to TRBJ1-4, with a weak D call TRBD1 (5 bases). Germline loops: CDR1 MGHRA, CDR2 YSYEKL. The length of the CDR3 is 14 residues. In DNA form, the CDR3 reads TGCGCCAGCAGCCAACCCTGTCGACAGCAATATCTGGGGTTT. Its translation: CASSQPCRQQYLGF.

The V gene is TRBV6-1, the J gene TRBJ1-2; TRBD1 aligns across 7 bases. Losses at the gene ends were 2 bases for V and 2 bases for J; bases not matched to a gene: 2. CDR3 size: 14 residues. Germline V CDR1 and CDR2: MNHNS, SASEGT. The CDR3 DNA reads TGTGCCAGCAGTGAAACGACAGGGAACTATGGCTACACCTTC. Its protein product is CASSETTGNYGYTF.

The chain is built from TRBV25-1 and TRBJ1-1; D is unresolved. Germline V lookup: CDR1 MGHDK, CDR2 SYGVNS. This CDR3 has 15 amino acids. Trimming took 5 bases from V and 5 from J, leaving 18 bases between them. The CDR3 DNA reads TGTGCCAGCAGTCCACCAGGTAGCGTAAAGACTGAAGCTTTCTTT. Its protein is CASSPPGSVKTEAFF.

The rearrangement links TRBV7-2 to TRBJ1-4; 7 bases map to TRBD1. Trimming took 3 bases from V and 8 from J; bases not matched to a gene: 6. CDR1 and CDR2 from the germline V gene are SGHTA and FQGNSA. The CDR3 extends over 14 amino acids. The CDR3 DNA sequence: TGTGCCAGCAGCTTCGGGACAGTAGGGGAAAAACTGTTTTTT. The encoded protein is CASSFGTVGEKLFF. The variable domain in full, with the rest retrieved from reference TRBV7-2 and TRBJ1-4, is GAGVSQSPSNKVTEKGKDVELRCDPISGHTALYWYRQSLGQGLEFLIYFQGNSAPDKSGLPSDRFSAERTGGSVSTLTIQRTQQEDSAVYLCASSFGTVGEKLFFGSGTQLSVL.

V usage is TRBV21-1 and J usage is TRBJ1-2; the listed D gene, TRBD1, was not tested against the DNA. TRBV21-1 is marked as a pseudogene. This CDR3 has 12 residues. CDR3 amino acids: CASSTGMYGYTF. In DNA form, the CDR3 reads TGTGCCAGCAGCACAGGGATGTATGGCTACACCTTC.

The chain is built from TRBV19 and TRBJ2-2; D might be TRBD2 (6 bases). From germline, CDR1 is LNHDA and CDR2 SQIVND (reference sequence). The CDR3 is 16 amino acids. The V end was cut by 0 bases, the J end by 4 bases, with 12 bases between. CDR3 bases: TGTGCCAGTAGTATAGAACTAGCTAAATTCACCGGGGAGCTGTTTTTT. Translating gives CASSIELAKFTGELFF.

CDR3 sequence (DNA): TGCGCCAGCAGCCATCCCTTGAACACTGAAGCTTTCTTT. Translation gives CASSHPLNTEAFF. This chain uses TRBV4-1 with TRBJ1-1; D is uncertain. Between the trimmed V and J ends, which lost 3 bases and 0 bases, there was a span of 5 bases. Germline CDR1 MGHRA, CDR2 YSYEKL. The CDR3 runs to 13 residues.

V is TRBV19 and J is TRBJ1-6; a possible D gene is TRBD1 (5 bases). The germline V gene has CDR1 LNHDA and CDR2 SQIVND (reference sequence). The CDR3 loop spans 13 amino acids. Trimming pared 6 bases from V and 9 bases from J, leaving 12 bases between. CDR3 protein: CASSGGVGSPLHF. For the CDR3, the DNA is TGTGCCAGTAGCGGAGGGGTCGGTTCACCCCTCCACTTT.

In this sample, this clone turned up once. The chain uses TRBV30 and TRBJ1-1; D uncertain. Germline lookup yields CDR1 GTSNPN and CDR2 SVGIG (reference sequence). CDR3 length: 13 amino acids. V lost 2 bases, J lost 2 bases, and 9 bases lay in between. The CDR3 protein is CAWSLQLNTEAFF. In nucleotides, the CDR3 is TGTGCCTGGAGTCTACAGCTTAACACTGAAGCTTTCTTT.

The chain joins TRBV5-6 to TRBJ2-3, with 8 bases matching TRBD2. The germline CDR1 and CDR2 sequences are SGHDT and YYEEEE. The ends lost 2 bases at V and 5 bases at J; junction bases unmatched: 4. The CDR3 has 14 residues. For the CDR3, the DNA is TGTGCCAGCAGCTTCTCGGGGGGGCGAGATACGCAGTATTTT. Its protein is CASSFSGGRDTQYF.

This clone has only one observation. The chain couples TRBV5-5 to TRBJ2-5, with a tentative D call TRBD1 (5 bases). The CDR3 is made up of 15 amino acids. Trimming took off 4 bases at V and 4 bases at J, with 17 bases between the two ends. Germline V CDR1 and CDR2: SGHKS, YYEKEE (reference sequence). CDR3 region: CASSPTAGIGETQYF. In DNA form, the CDR3 reads TGTGCCAGCAGCCCCACGGCAGGGATTGGAGAGACCCAGTACTTC.